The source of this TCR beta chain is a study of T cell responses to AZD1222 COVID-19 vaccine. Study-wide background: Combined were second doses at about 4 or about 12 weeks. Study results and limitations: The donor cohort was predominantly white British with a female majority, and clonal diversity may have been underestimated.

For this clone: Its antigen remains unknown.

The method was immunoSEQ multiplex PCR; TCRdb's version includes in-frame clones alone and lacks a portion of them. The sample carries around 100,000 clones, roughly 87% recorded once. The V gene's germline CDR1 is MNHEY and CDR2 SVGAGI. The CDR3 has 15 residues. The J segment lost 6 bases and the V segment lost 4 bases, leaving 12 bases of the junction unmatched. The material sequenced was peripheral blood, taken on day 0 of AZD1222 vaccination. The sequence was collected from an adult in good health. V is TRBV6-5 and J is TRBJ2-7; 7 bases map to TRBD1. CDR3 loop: CASSLTGPASREQYF. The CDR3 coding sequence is TGTGCCAGCAGTTTGACAGGGCCCGCCTCGCGCGAGCAGTACTTC.